A single T cell receptor beta chain is shown here with its context. The assay was immunoSEQ multiplex PCR, and TCRdb's table has in-frame clones only and misses some. The sample comprises about 56,000 clones, 90% to 95% of which are singletons, and 4.2% rests with the top ten. This sample was included in a study of technical replicates of blood from a handful of donors. This CDR3 is 13 amino acids long. Germline V gives CDR1 SGHTA, CDR2 FQGNSA. Trimming pared 5 bases from V and 7 bases from J, leaving 12 bases between. The sequence came from a human donor in good health. Some clones in this sample may be carry-over from other donors' samples. The V gene is TRBV7-2, the J gene TRBJ1-5, with D perhaps TRBD1 (6 bases). Material for sequencing was PBMCs. The DNA of the CDR3 is TGTGCCAGCAGCAGAGAGGGGGGGCAGCCCCAGCATTTT. Its protein is CASSREGGQPQHF. The full variable domain, its missing parts supplied by reference TRBV7-2 and TRBJ1-5, is GAGVSQSPSNKVTEKGKDVELRCDPISGHTALYWYRQSLGQGLEFLIYFQGNSAPDKSGLPSDRFSAERTGGSVSTLTIQRTQQEDSAVYLCASSREGGQPQHFGDGTRLSIL.